Below, one TCR beta chain is given with its context. The data derive from a study of blood T cell repertoires in COVID-19. Method: immunoSEQ multiplex PCR; TCRdb's copy keeps in-frame clones and lacks some. Among some 390,000 clones listed, nearly 90% were seen once. Germline lookup yields CDR1 MNHEY and CDR2 SMNVEV (reference sequence). V was cut by 6 bases and J by 0 bases, with 9 bases left in between. The CDR3 has 14 amino acids. Material for sequencing was PBMCs or T cells enriched from blood (not recorded which). The receptor's source is a woman aged 25 to 39 who had recovered from COVID-19. V and J are TRBV27 and TRBJ1-3; tentatively, D is TRBD1 (5 bases). The CDR3 DNA reads TGTGCCAGCAGAGCAGGGATCTCTGGAAACACCATATATTTT. Encoded protein: CASRAGISGNTIYF.